This T cell receptor beta chain was recovered during a study of blood T cells in healthy people across ages. Study-level results: Investigators treated diversity estimates from one million T cells as underestimates.

This clonotype was seen just once. Its antigen remains unknown. Together with a sample-barcoded 5' primer, a J-beta primer mix was included in a second PCR lasting about 6 to 11 cycles. TCRdb re-analysed the 5' RACE reads in MiXCR, keeping a single row per CDR3 protein. Of roughly 2 million distinct CDR3 sequences detected, approximately 50% appear once; the ten largest clones hold roughly 2.1%. This TCR came from a woman aged 40 to 50 in good health. Specimen: blood.

CDR3 sequence reads: CSAKARNYGYTF. The DNA for the CDR3 is TGCAGTGCTAAGGCCCGAAACTATGGCTACACCTTC. The chain has TRBV20-1 and TRBJ1-2; D not resolved. Germline CDR1 is DFQATT and CDR2 is SNEGSKA (reference sequence). The CDR3 covers 12 residues. Between the trimmed V and J ends, which lost 4 bases and 2 bases, there was a span of 8 bases.